These T cell receptor beta chains were read from a single sample in a study of cytomegalovirus exposure and HLA in healthy donors. Some clones are missing from TCRdb's copy, which holds only in-frame ones; the method was immunoSEQ multiplex PCR. The repertoire holds roughly 150,000 clones, with more than 60% as singletons. Sequenced sample: PBMCs. The receptors shown here come from a man between 18 and 29 years old in good health and CMV-seropositive. Both conserved end residues are part of each CDR3. The order of the fields is J gene, V gene, D gene, clone size, CDR3 protein, CDR3 DNA. D genes are given only for firm matches. Not every row has a clone size; where given, it reads once, few, many or a size class.

j_call: TRBJ2-2
v_call: TRBV30
d_call: TRBD2
clone_size: -
cdr3_aa: CAWRILAGGPITGELFF
cdr3_nt: TGTGCCTGGAGGATACTAGCGGGAGGGCCTATAACCGGGGAGCTGTTTTTT

j_call: TRBJ1-1
v_call: TRBV2
d_call: -
clone_size: once
cdr3_aa: CASPGRSGWQVNAFF
cdr3_nt: TGTGCCAGCCCTGGGAGGTCAGGATGGCAAGTGAATGCTTTCTTT

j_call: TRBJ2-2
v_call: TRBV7-2
d_call: TRBD2
clone_size: -
cdr3_aa: CASSPGGLAGLTGELFF
cdr3_nt: TGTGCCAGCAGCCCCGGTGGGCTAGCGGGCCTCACCGGGGAGCTGTTTTTT

j_call: TRBJ2-3
v_call: TRBV2
d_call: TRBD2
clone_size: -
cdr3_aa: CASSPKGLAGGDTQYF
cdr3_nt: TGTGCCAGCAGCCCTAAAGGACTAGCGGGAGGAGATACGCAGTATTTT

j_call: TRBJ2-1
v_call: TRBV5-4
d_call: -
clone_size: -
cdr3_aa: CASSFNPNEQFF
cdr3_nt: TGTGCCAGCAGCTTTAATCCCAATGAGCAGTTCTTC

j_call: TRBJ2-1
v_call: TRBV2
d_call: -
clone_size: -
cdr3_aa: CASSLRLAGSTYNEQFF
cdr3_nt: TGTGCCAGCAGTCTTCGGCTGGCGGGCTCTACCTACAATGAGCAGTTCTTC

j_call: TRBJ2-3
v_call: TRBV13
d_call: -
clone_size: -
cdr3_aa: CASQGRGRGTQYF
cdr3_nt: TGTGCCAGCCAGGGAAGGGGGCGGGGTACGCAGTATTTT

j_call: TRBJ1-1
v_call: TRBV29-1
d_call: -
clone_size: few
cdr3_aa: CSVLTGTEAFF
cdr3_nt: TGCAGCGTACTTACAGGGACTGAAGCTTTCTTT

j_call: TRBJ2-7
v_call: TRBV7-9
d_call: -
clone_size: -
cdr3_aa: CASSPPPSEYEQYF
cdr3_nt: TGTGCCAGCAGCCCGCCCCCCTCAGAATACGAGCAGTACTTC

j_call: TRBJ2-7
v_call: TRBV28
d_call: TRBD2
clone_size: -
cdr3_aa: CASSLSLAVTYEQYF
cdr3_nt: TGTGCCAGCAGTTTATCACTAGCGGTAACCTACGAGCAGTACTTC

j_call: TRBJ2-6
v_call: TRBV28
d_call: TRBD1
clone_size: -
cdr3_aa: CASSLSRTGGSGANVLTF
cdr3_nt: TGTGCCAGCTCGCTATCCCGGACAGGGGGTTCTGGGGCCAACGTCCTGACTTTC

j_call: TRBJ1-2
v_call: TRBV28
d_call: -
clone_size: -
cdr3_aa: CASTPRGGRNYGYTF
cdr3_nt: TGTGCCAGCACCCCAAGGGGGGGGAGGAACTATGGCTACACCTTC

j_call: TRBJ2-7
v_call: TRBV7-9
d_call: -
clone_size: -
cdr3_aa: CASSPRYEQYF
cdr3_nt: TGTGCCAGCAGCCCGCGATACGAGCAGTACTTC

j_call: TRBJ1-4
v_call: TRBV5-5
d_call: -
clone_size: -
cdr3_aa: CASSLQQANEKLFF
cdr3_nt: TGTGCCAGCAGCTTGCAGCAGGCTAATGAAAAACTGTTTTTT

j_call: TRBJ1-2
v_call: TRBV21-1
d_call: -
clone_size: -
cdr3_aa: CASTSQVNNYGYTF
cdr3_nt: TGTGCCAGCACGAGCCAGGTAAACAACTATGGCTACACCTTC

j_call: TRBJ2-2
v_call: TRBV7-3
d_call: -
clone_size: -
cdr3_aa: CASKPGSGHTGELFF
cdr3_nt: TGTGCCAGCAAACCGGGTAGCGGACACACCGGGGAGCTGTTTTTT

j_call: TRBJ2-2
v_call: TRBV10-3
d_call: -
clone_size: -
cdr3_aa: CAIRLADLNTGELFF
cdr3_nt: TGTGCCATCAGGTTAGCGGACCTGAACACCGGGGAGCTGTTTTTT

j_call: TRBJ1-4
v_call: TRBV19
d_call: -
clone_size: -
cdr3_aa: CASSTLGGTSNEKLFF
cdr3_nt: TGTGCCAGTAGTACGCTTGGGGGCACGTCTAATGAAAAACTGTTTTTT

j_call: TRBJ2-2
v_call: TRBV5-1
d_call: -
clone_size: -
cdr3_aa: CASSLGAGTVTGELFF
cdr3_nt: TGCGCCAGCAGCTTAGGTGCGGGAACGGTTACCGGGGAGCTGTTTTTT

j_call: TRBJ2-1
v_call: TRBV7-9
d_call: TRBD2
clone_size: -
cdr3_aa: CSSSLGLADPYNEQFF
cdr3_nt: TGTTCCAGCAGCTTGGGACTAGCGGACCCTTACAATGAGCAGTTCTTC

j_call: TRBJ2-5
v_call: TRBV7-2
d_call: TRBD1
clone_size: -
cdr3_aa: CASSADRGETQYF
cdr3_nt: TGTGCCAGCAGCGCGGACAGGGGGGAGACCCAGTACTTC

j_call: TRBJ2-7
v_call: TRBV7-9
d_call: -
clone_size: -
cdr3_aa: CASSGEGSGDYEQYF
cdr3_nt: TGTGCCAGCAGCGGCGAGGGAAGCGGCGACTACGAGCAGTACTTC

j_call: TRBJ1-4
v_call: TRBV5-1
d_call: -
clone_size: -
cdr3_aa: CASSPGSATNEKLFF
cdr3_nt: TGCGCCAGCAGCCCGGGTTCTGCAACTAATGAAAAACTGTTTTTT

j_call: TRBJ2-7
v_call: TRBV27
d_call: TRBD1
clone_size: -
cdr3_aa: CASSLSGQGGTYEQYF
cdr3_nt: TGTGCCAGCAGTTTATCGGGACAGGGGGGAACCTACGAGCAGTACTTC

j_call: TRBJ2-1
v_call: TRBV5-4
d_call: TRBD2
clone_size: -
cdr3_aa: CASSSHSGSMDEQFF
cdr3_nt: TGTGCCAGCAGCTCGCATAGCGGGAGTATGGATGAGCAGTTCTTC